The 24 T cell receptor beta chains listed next were all sequenced from one sample in a study of T-cell reconstitution after alpha-beta-depleted transplantation in children. The TCRbeta library was prepared with unique molecular identifiers. TCRdb re-called the PCR reads with MiXCR, one entry per CDR3 protein. This sample yields hundreds of thousands of distinct CDR3 sequences, of which 13% are seen a single time; roughly 0.77% belongs to the top ten. The sample here was PBMCs, taken before TCRalphabeta/CD19-depleted stem cell transplant. Every receptor here comes from a girl aged 2 to 9 with congenital amegakaryocytic thrombocytopenia, due to receive a stem cell transplant.

The table lists this clonotype with many counts. V and J are TRBV12-3 or TRBV12-4 and TRBJ2-7; maybe TRBD2 (6 bases). Trimming shortened V by 3 bases and J by 2 bases, and 17 bases separated the two germline ends. The CDR3 is 16 residues long. For the CDR3, the DNA is TGTGCCAGCAGTTTGACCCGGACTGGACTAACCTACGAGCAGTACTTC. Translating gives CASSLTRTGLTYEQYF.

The chain uses TRBV7-8 and TRBJ2-1; D is possibly TRBD1 or TRBD2 (5 bases each). The CDR3 has 13 residues. The V and J ends lost 5 bases and 8 bases respectively, with 13 bases between them. Germline CDR1 and CDR2: SGHVS and FQNEAQ. Written as DNA, the CDR3 is TGTGCCAGCAGCCAGCAACTAGGGGATGAGCAGTTCTTC. The encoded protein is CASSQQLGDEQFF.

This clonotype was seen repeatedly, ten times or more. The chain employs TRBV5-1 and TRBJ2-4; TRBD2 aligns across 7 bases. Germline values: CDR1 SGHRS, CDR2 YFSETQ. CDR3 length equals 13 residues. Trimming cost V 0 bases and J 8 bases; bases outside gene matches: 2. CDR3 bases: TGCGCCAGCAGCTTGGGCGGGAGAGACATTCAGTACTTC. It translates to CASSLGGRDIQYF.

The rearrangement uses TRBV5-1 and TRBJ2-7, with D perhaps TRBD2 (7 bases). This CDR3 has 13 amino acids. Germline V gene data show CDR1 as SGHRS and CDR2 as YFSETQ. V shed 4 bases and J shed 5 bases, with 13 bases lying between them. CDR3 bases: TGCGCCAGCAGCCCAACGGGGGGCCACGAGCAGTACTTC. Encoded protein: CASSPTGGHEQYF.

This clonotype came up a few times. The genes are TRBV4-1 and TRBJ2-1; 8 bases are a match to TRBD2. The germline V gene has CDR1 MGHRA and CDR2 YSYEKL. J lost 2 bases, V lost 2 bases, and 5 bases had no gene match. The CDR3 has 16 residues. Here the CDR3 reads CASSQPTSGAYNEQFF. CDR3 coding DNA: TGCGCCAGCAGCCAACCCACTAGCGGAGCCTACAATGAGCAGTTCTTC.

For this clonotype: With a much larger clone just one base away, this may be a read error. This rearrangement joins TRBV7-7 to TRBJ2-1; D perhaps matches TRBD1 (6 bases). This CDR3 comprises 13 residues. The germline gives CDR1 SSHAT, CDR2 FNYEAQ (reference sequence). The CDR3: CANSSQQGNEQFF. The CDR3, as DNA: TGTGCCAACAGCTCCCAACAGGGTAATGAGCAGTTCTTC.

This clonotype was found many times. This chain uses TRBV5-1 with TRBJ2-1; 14 nucleotides agree with TRBD2. The CDR3 extends over 18 amino acids. Trimming removed 2 bases from V and 5 bases from J; junction bases left unmatched: 9. Germline CDR1 and CDR2: SGHRS and YFSETQ. This CDR3 reads CASSFNPGLAGGDNEQFF. The CDR3 bases are TGCGCCAGCAGCTTCAACCCAGGACTAGCGGGAGGCGACAATGAGCAGTTCTTC.

This clonotype was recorded at least ten times. The rearrangement uses TRBV5-1 and TRBJ1-3, with D possibly being TRBD1 (6 bases). The V end was cut by 4 bases, the J end by 2 bases, with 16 bases between. This CDR3 has 16 residues. Germline V CDR1 and CDR2: SGHRS, YFSETQ. CDR3: CASSPMAGATGNTIYF. The CDR3 nucleotides are TGCGCCAGCAGCCCCATGGCGGGGGCTACTGGAAACACCATATATTTT.

On this clonotype: A read error is possible here, since a much larger clone lies one base away. The J gene is TRBJ1-2, the V gene TRBV5-1; D call uncertain. Germline V lookup: CDR1 SGHRS, CDR2 YFSETQ. The CDR3 consists of 17 residues. The CDR3 region is CASSLERGLKGNYGDTF. The DNA of the CDR3 is TGCGCCAGCAGCTTGGAAAGAGGCCTCAAAGGCAACTATGGCGACACCTTC.

At least ten counts were recorded for this clonotype. The chain recombines TRBV12-3 or TRBV12-4 with TRBJ2-7; D gene ambiguous. V lost 1 base and J lost 5, with 18 bases in between. This CDR3 is 16 amino acids long. The chain's CDR3 is CASSLVGRVYIDEQYF. The CDR3, as DNA: TGTGCCAGCAGTTTAGTTGGCCGGGTCTACATCGACGAGCAGTACTTC.

This chain uses TRBV12-3 or TRBV12-4 with TRBJ1-1; D gene ambiguous. The germline V and J ends were trimmed by 2 bases and 11 bases, with 9 bases remaining between them. This CDR3 contains 11 residues. CDR3 bases: TGTGCCAGCAGTTTACGCTTAGTGGCTTTCTTT. Its protein is CASSLRLVAFF.

This clonotype has only a few counts. A much more abundant neighbour one base away suggests this may be a read error. The gene calls are TRBV6-6 and TRBJ1-1; unclear D gene. V was trimmed by 6 bases and J by 3 bases, leaving 5 bases between them. The CDR3 is 11 residues long. Per the germline V gene, CDR1 is MNHNY and CDR2 is SVGAGI (reference sequence). The CDR3 loop reads CASSQYTEAFF. CDR3 nucleotides: TGTGCCAGCAGCCAATACACTGAAGCTTTCTTT.

This clonotype appeared a few times. The chain uses TRBV10-3 and TRBJ2-3, with D possibly matching TRBD1 (6 bases). V was trimmed by 7 bases and J by 4 bases, leaving 9 bases between them. The CDR3 contains 12 residues. CDR1 ENHRY and CDR2 SYGVKD come from the germline V gene. The CDR3 protein is CAINGGADTQYF. DNA for the CDR3: TGTGCCATCAATGGGGGCGCAGATACGCAGTATTTT.

This clonotype has only a few counts. The V and J genes are TRBV9 and TRBJ2-1; TRBD2 might be the D (5 bases). The CDR3 contains 15 residues. Germline lookup yields CDR1 SGDLS and CDR2 YYNGEE. V lost 0 bases, J lost 4 bases, and 11 bases lay in between. In nucleotides, the CDR3 is TGTGCCAGCAGCGTAGCAGGAGGTGGGTACAATGAGCAGTTCTTC. Protein product: CASSVAGGGYNEQFF.

Only a few counts were recorded for this clonotype. The chain recombines TRBV5-1 with TRBJ2-3; 11 nucleotides line up with TRBD2. The CDR3 consists of 19 residues. The germline gives CDR1 SGHRS, CDR2 YFSETQ. The ends lost 4 bases at V and 3 bases at J; junction bases unmatched: 16. This chain's CDR3 is CASSGVAGGPSVRTDTQYF. The CDR3 DNA sequence: TGCGCCAGCAGCGGCGTAGCGGGAGGGCCGTCGGTAAGGACAGATACGCAGTATTTT.

This clonotype was counted only a few times. This sequence joins TRBV5-1 and TRBJ2-5, with 9 bases lining up with TRBD2. CDR3 length equals 15 residues. Losses at the gene ends were 4 bases for V and 5 bases for J; bases not matched to a gene: 9. The germline gives CDR1 SGHRS, CDR2 YFSETQ. CDR3 sequence: CASSIAGAVRETQYF. The CDR3 bases are TGCGCCAGCAGCATAGCGGGAGCCGTTCGGGAGACCCAGTACTTC.

The V gene is TRBV3-1, the J gene TRBJ1-1, with TRBD1 as a possible D gene (5 bases). CDR1 is LGHDT, CDR2 YNNKEL, per germline (reference sequence). Trimming cost V 1 base and J 6 bases, with 15 bases left between them. The CDR3 covers 15 residues. CDR3 region: CASSQGWGGLSEAFF. The CDR3 bases are TGTGCCAGCAGCCAAGGGTGGGGGGGACTTTCTGAAGCTTTCTTT. Looking up the rest from reference TRBV3-1 and TRBJ1-1 gives the full variable domain: DTAVSQTPKYLVTQMGNDKSIKCEQNLGHDTMYWYKQDSKKFLKIMFSYNNKELIINETVPNRFSPKSPDKAHLNLHINSLELGDSAVYFCASSQGWGGLSEAFFGQGTRLTVV.

At least ten counts were recorded for this clonotype. The chain uses TRBV12-3 or TRBV12-4 and TRBJ2-3, with TRBD2 identical over 7 bases. The CDR3 contains 13 residues. V shed 7 bases, J shed 6 bases, and the junction held 7 bases outside the gene matches. CDR3 nucleotide sequence: TGTGCCAGCACCCCGGGGAGGGTGGATACGCAGTATTTT. Protein sequence: CASTPGRVDTQYF.

Of note for this clonotype: Mismatch with germline at one junction end may stem from a read error. The chain has TRBV5-1 and TRBJ2-3, with D tentatively TRBD2 (6 bases). Germline V CDR1 and CDR2: SGHRS, YFSETQ. The CDR3 spans 16 residues. The CDR3 spells CASSLGGTDNTDMQYF. CDR3 bases: TGCGCCAGCAGCTTGGGTGGGACTGACAACACAGATATGCAGTATTTT.

The gene calls are TRBV28 and TRBJ1-2, with TRBD1 as a possible D gene (5 bases). Germline lookup yields CDR1 MDHEN and CDR2 SYDVKM. CDR3 length: 14 amino acids. The V gene lost 5 bases and the J gene lost 8 bases, with 18 bases spanning the gap. This CDR3 is CASSRTRTAGGYTF. Written as DNA, the CDR3 is TGTGCCAGCAGTAGGACACGAACTGCGGGGGGCTACACCTTC.

As regards this clonotype: This could be a read error, since a much larger clone is one nucleotide away. The rearrangement uses TRBV7-3 and TRBJ2-1; possible D gene TRBD1, 5 bases. The CDR3 extends over 15 amino acids. In germline, CDR1 is SGHTA, CDR2 FQGTGA. V was clipped by 1 base and J by 11 bases, with 18 bases between them. CDR3 loop: CASSLNPGLGNQQFF. The DNA of the CDR3 is TGTGCCAGCAGCTTAAACCCAGGGCTTGGTAATCAGCAGTTCTTC.

Many counts were recorded for this clonotype. V and J are TRBV20-1 and TRBJ2-3; either TRBD1 or TRBD2 may fit D (6 bases each). With 0 bases removed from V and 5 bases from J, the gap between germline ends came to 15 bases. This CDR3 is 15 amino acids long. CDR1 is DFQATT and CDR2 is SNEGSKA in the germline V gene (reference sequence). The CDR3 protein is CSARDPGGDVDTQYF. The CDR3 nucleotides read TGCAGTGCTAGAGACCCCGGGGGCGACGTAGATACGCAGTATTTT.

This clonotype has a handful of counts. The chain combines TRBV7-9 with TRBJ2-2; TRBD2 matches at 8 bases. The J segment lost 6 bases and the V segment lost 5 bases, leaving 8 bases of the junction unmatched. Per germline, CDR1 SEHNR and CDR2 FQNEAQ (reference sequence). This CDR3 has 15 amino acids. CDR3 bases: TGTGCCAGCAGCCCCCGGACTAGCAACGCCGGGGAGCTGTTTTTT. Amino acid sequence: CASSPRTSNAGELFF.

This clonotype showed up many times. The chain employs TRBV12-3 or TRBV12-4 and TRBJ2-2, with 9 bases that match TRBD2. This CDR3 contains 15 residues. Trimming cost V 6 bases and J 1 base; bases outside gene matches: 3. CDR3 amino acids: CASRATSGNTGELFF. CDR3 nucleotides: TGTGCCAGCAGGGCGACTAGCGGGAACACCGGGGAGCTGTTTTTT.